Reported below is one TCR beta chain. Other DNA sequences within the sample encode an identical CDR3. This CDR3 region has 13 residues. Trimming at V came to 6 bases and at J to 4 bases, leaving 3 bases not matched to a gene. Germline V gene lookup returns CDR1 SNHLY and CDR2 FYNNEI. These data belong to a study of blood T cell repertoires in COVID-19. Authors' analysis steps: Estimated nucleated cell counts came from reference gene primer amplification. Using immunoSEQ multiplex PCR, the repertoire was profiled, and TCRdb retains in-frame clones only, with some absent. From that table come the V and J calls and clone size; the DNA was used to work out D and trimming. Here the sample spans 200,000 to 300,000 clones, about 82% being singletons.

Material for sequencing was peripheral blood. The sequence was obtained from a man at least 80 years old with acute or convalescent COVID-19. This sequence joins TRBV2 and TRBJ1-3; 7 bases are shared with TRBD1. The CDR3 reads CASSRDSGNTIYF. In nucleotides, the CDR3 is TGTGCCAGCAGCCGGGACAGCGGAAACACCATATATTTT.